A single T cell receptor beta chain is shown here with its context. The data originate from a study of blood T cell repertoires in COVID-19. CDR1 is MNHNS and CDR2 is SASEGT in the germline V gene. The CDR3 runs 14 residues. Deletions cut 1 base from V and 4 bases from J, with 10 bases between. Using immunoSEQ multiplex PCR, the repertoire was profiled, and TCRdb retains in-frame clones only, with some absent. The data hold 110,000 to 150,000 clones, with around 82% observed a single time. This TCR was sampled from a woman in her 50s who had recovered from COVID-19. Input material: PBMCs or T cells enriched from blood (not recorded which). V usage is TRBV6-1 and J usage is TRBJ1-2; D is uncertain. The CDR3 DNA follows: TGTGCCAGCAGTGAAGTCCCGGGTGGCTATGGCTACACCTTC. Protein product: CASSEVPGGYGYTF.